This entry features one TCR beta chain sequence. Its antigen is still unknown. This clone may be a read error of a much larger clone one base away. This specimen belongs to a study of blood T cells in healthy people across ages. Study-wide points: Estimated diversity, derived from one million T cells, was regarded as an underestimate.

A J-beta primer mix and a sample-barcoded 5' primer were used in a second PCR of about 7 to 12 cycles. TCRdb fed the 5' RACE reads into MiXCR, producing one record per CDR3 protein. The sample lists some 1.4 million distinct CDR3 sequences, around 42% seen once, with approximately 7.9% in the top ten. The germline gives CDR1 ENHRY, CDR2 SYGVKD. The CDR3 consists of 14 residues. Unmatched junction bases numbered 10, after V lost 10 bases and J lost 10 bases. The chain links TRBV10-3 to TRBJ2-1; 13 bases agree with TRBD2. The sequencing sample was made of blood. The clonotype comes from a woman aged 18-29 years in good health. CDR3 amino acids: CATAGTSGTEEQFF. CDR3 coding DNA: TGTGCCACCGCCGGGACTAGCGGGACGGAGGAGCAGTTCTTC.